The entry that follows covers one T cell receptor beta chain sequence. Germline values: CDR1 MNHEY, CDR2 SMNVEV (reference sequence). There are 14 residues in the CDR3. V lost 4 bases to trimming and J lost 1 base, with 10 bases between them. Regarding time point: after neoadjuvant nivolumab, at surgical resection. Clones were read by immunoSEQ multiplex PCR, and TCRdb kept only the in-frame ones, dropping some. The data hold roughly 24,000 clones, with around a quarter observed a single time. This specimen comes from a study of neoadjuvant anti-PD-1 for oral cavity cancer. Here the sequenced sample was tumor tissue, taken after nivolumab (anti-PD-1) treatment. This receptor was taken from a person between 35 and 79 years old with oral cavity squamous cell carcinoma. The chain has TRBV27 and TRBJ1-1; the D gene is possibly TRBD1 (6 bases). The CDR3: CASSYQGRNTEAFF. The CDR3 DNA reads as TGTGCCAGCAGTTATCAGGGGAGGAACACTGAAGCTTTCTTT.